The 19 T cell receptor beta chains below were found in one sample sequenced in a study of early T cells in non-severe SARS-CoV-2 infection. TCRdb re-called the 5' RACE reads through MiXCR, storing one row per CDR3 protein. The repertoire holds some 81,000 distinct CDR3 sequences, with over 9% as singletons. The specimen was whole blood. The receptors stem from an adult who was a healthcare worker with PCR-confirmed SARS-CoV-2 infection or an uninfected control (not recorded which).

This clonotype was recorded at least ten times. V usage is TRBV27 and J usage is TRBJ2-2; 13 bases match TRBD2. Germline values: CDR1 MNHEY, CDR2 SMNVEV (reference sequence). Germline trimming cut 1 base from V and 1 base from J; bases unmatched to any gene: 3. CDR3 length equals 18 residues. In DNA form, the CDR3 reads TGTGCCAGCAGTTTATTACTAGCGGGAGGGTTGAACACCGGGGAGCTGTTTTTT. Its translation: CASSLLLAGGLNTGELFF.

Many counts were recorded for this clonotype. The gene calls are TRBV20-1 and TRBJ1-2; 8 bases line up with TRBD1. The CDR3 totals 16 residues. Germline V gives CDR1 DFQATT, CDR2 SNEGSKA (reference sequence). The V gene end was trimmed by 8 bases and the J gene end by 5 bases; junction bases not matched to a gene: 19. CDR3 region: CSLSLDRVAFRYGYTF. The CDR3 nucleotides are TGCAGTCTAAGCTTGGACAGGGTGGCTTTTCGGTATGGCTACACCTTC.

Many counts were recorded for this clonotype. V and J are TRBV27 and TRBJ1-6; D is unresolved. There are 12 residues in the CDR3. V lost 5 bases to trimming and J lost 7 bases, with 6 bases between them. Germline V CDR1 and CDR2: MNHEY, SMNVEV (reference sequence). The DNA for the CDR3 is TGTGCCAGCAGTGAAGGAAATTCACCCCTCCACTTT. Protein: CASSEGNSPLHF.

This clonotype came up a few times. This rearrangement joins TRBV4-1 to TRBJ1-4, with 9 bases matching TRBD1. There are 13 residues in the CDR3. J was trimmed by 13 bases and V by 4 bases; bases with no gene match: 7. Germline loops: CDR1 MGHRA, CDR2 YSYEKL. CDR3 loop: CASSLPQGALLFF. The CDR3 nucleotides read TGCGCCAGCAGCCTACCACAGGGGGCGTTACTGTTTTTT.

This clonotype has a count of ten or more. Germline and junction disagree at one end, which may indicate a read error. The V and J genes are TRBV3-1 and TRBJ2-1; D perhaps matches TRBD2 (6 bases). The germline V gene encodes CDR1 LGHDT and CDR2 YNNKEL (reference sequence). This CDR3 spans 15 amino acids. DNA for the CDR3: TGTGCCAGCAGGCAAGCGGGCCTCGGCTACAATGAGCAGTTCTTC. It specifies CASRQAGLGYNEQFF.

This clonotype was seen repeatedly, ten times or more. The chain is built from TRBV27 and TRBJ2-3; D gene uncertain. V lost 2 bases to trimming and J lost 1 base, with 4 bases between them. The germline V gene encodes CDR1 MNHEY and CDR2 SMNVEV (reference sequence). The CDR3 is 13 residues long. CDR3 protein: CASSLRGTDTQYF. The CDR3 DNA follows: TGTGCCAGCAGTTTAAGGGGCACAGATACGCAGTATTTT.

The chain recombines TRBV5-1 with TRBJ2-1; 9 nucleotides line up with TRBD1. V lost 3 bases to trimming and J lost 4 bases; unmatched junction nucleotides: 8. The germline V gene has CDR1 SGHRS and CDR2 YFSETQ. The CDR3 is 16 amino acids. Here the CDR3 DNA reads TGCGCCAGCAGCTGGACAGGGGTTGAGGGATACAATGAGCAGTTCTTC. Its protein is CASSWTGVEGYNEQFF. Supplemented by reference TRBV5-1 and TRBJ2-1, the full variable domain reads KAGVTQTPRYLIKTRGQQVTLSCSPISGHRSVSWYQQTPGQGLQFLFEYFSETQRNKGNFPGRFSGRQFSNSRSEMNVSTLELGDSALYLCASSWTGVEGYNEQFFGPGTRLTVL.

This clonotype was observed a handful of times. This chain uses TRBV7-9 with TRBJ2-1, with 9 bases fitting TRBD2. CDR1 and CDR2 (germline): SEHNR, FQNEAQ (reference sequence). CDR3 length: 16 residues. With V trimmed by 1 base and J by 12 bases, 13 bases remained unmatched. Written as DNA, the CDR3 is TGTGCCAGCAGCTTAGAGGGCGGGAGGGCCAGAATGATGCAGTTCTTC. Its protein product is CASSLEGGRARMMQFF.

This clonotype was counted ten times or more. The chain uses TRBV6-4 and TRBJ2-3; a weak D match, TRBD2 (5 bases). Per germline, CDR1 MRHNA and CDR2 SNTAGT. The CDR3 has 14 residues. Trimming removed 7 bases at V and 4 bases at J, with 15 bases between. The CDR3: CASTELEVADTQYF. The CDR3 region has the DNA TGTGCCAGCACCGAGCTGGAGGTCGCAGATACGCAGTATTTT.

The CDR3, as DNA: TGCGCCAGCAGCTTGGTAATCGCCGGGGAGCTGTTTTTT. Translated, it gives CASSLVIAGELFF. The rearrangement joins TRBV5-1 to TRBJ2-2; D is unresolved. V lost 0 bases and J 6 bases, leaving 6 bases between the germline ends. The CDR3 extends over 13 amino acids. Germline V gene sequence: CDR1 SGHRS, CDR2 YFSETQ.

A word on this clonotype: A much more abundant neighbour one base away suggests this may be a read error. The missing conserved phenylalanine or tryptophan at the end of this CDR3 makes a read error likely. The chain combines TRBV7-8 with TRBJ2-5; D unclear. The V gene's germline CDR1 is SGHVS and CDR2 FQNEAQ. The CDR3 loop spans 13 amino acids. V dropped 2 bases and J dropped 2 bases, with 6 bases sitting between them. CDR3 region: CASSLQVQETQYL. The CDR3 DNA reads TGTGCCAGCAGCTTACAGGTTCAAGAGACCCAGTACTTA.

To note about this clonotype: A clone one base away is much larger, so this may be a read error. The genes are TRBV11-2 and TRBJ2-7; a possible D gene is TRBD2 (6 bases). This CDR3 is built from 14 residues. Germline V gives CDR1 SGHAT, CDR2 FQNNGV. The CDR3 nucleotides read TGTGTCAGCAGCCCCGGGACTTTCTCCTACGAGCAGTACTTC. As protein: CVSSPGTFSYEQYF.

As to this clonotype: Since a much larger clone is just one base distant, this may be a read error. The chain joins TRBV6-4 to TRBJ1-4; 10 bases match TRBD1. Germline loops: CDR1 MRHNA, CDR2 SNTAGT. The CDR3 runs to 14 residues. CDR3 nucleotide sequence: TGTGCCAGCAGTTCCGACAGGGGGCAGGGAAAACTGCTTTTT. Protein sequence: CASSSDRGQGKLLF.

This clonotype was observed at least ten times. V gene TRBV5-1 combines with J gene TRBJ2-5, with TRBD2 matching 7 bases. Germline assignment: CDR1 SGHRS and CDR2 YFSETQ. The CDR3 totals 15 residues. With 4 bases clipped from V and 5 bases from J, the junction kept 11 bases outside the gene matches. The CDR3 DNA follows: TGCGCCAGCAGCAAGATCGCGGGAGACGGGGAGACCCAGTACTTC. This codes for CASSKIAGDGETQYF.

Ten or more counts support this clonotype. The CDR3 reads CASSPEGVGEQFF. For the CDR3, the DNA is TGTGCCAGCAGCCCAGAGGGGGTTGGTGAGCAGTTCTTC. V and J are TRBV7-6 and TRBJ2-1; TRBD1 is a possible D gene (6 bases). V dropped 5 bases and J dropped 9 bases, with 14 bases sitting between them. In germline, CDR1 is SGHVS, CDR2 FNYEAQ. This CDR3 contains 13 residues.

This clonotype turned up a few times. The chain is built from TRBV11-1 and TRBJ1-1; D gene uncertain. The CDR3 is 14 residues long. V shed 3 bases and J shed 6 bases, with 14 bases lying between them. Germline lookup yields CDR1 SGHAT and CDR2 FQDESV (reference sequence). The CDR3, as DNA: TGTGCCAGCAGCTTTGAGGGTTCATTCGCTGAAGCTTTCTTT. Residues: CASSFEGSFAEAFF.

In this sample, this clonotype turned up many times. The V call is TRBV20-1, the J call TRBJ1-2; maybe TRBD1 (5 bases). Germline V gene sequence: CDR1 DFQATT, CDR2 SNEGSKA (reference sequence). Trimming took off 2 bases at V and 4 bases at J, with 8 bases between the two ends. The length of the CDR3 is 12 residues. In DNA form, the CDR3 reads TGCAGTGCTAGAACAGGAGGCTATGGCTACACCTTC. Translating gives CSARTGGYGYTF.

This clonotype was found many times. The chain has TRBV6-1 and TRBJ2-5; D gene unclear. The CDR3 sequence is 13 residues long. In germline, CDR1 is MNHNS, CDR2 SASEGT. Trimming left V 6 bases short and J 5 bases short, with 13 bases between. The CDR3 loop reads CASRLFDWETQYF. CDR3 nucleotide sequence: TGTGCCAGCAGGCTGTTCGACTGGGAGACCCAGTACTTC.

The chain combines TRBV6-6 with TRBJ2-1, with 11 nucleotides matching TRBD2. The CDR3 has 15 amino acids. Germline V gene data show CDR1 as MNHNY and CDR2 as SVGAGI (reference sequence). V gave up 8 bases and J gave up 6 bases; unmatched junction bases: 9. This CDR3 reads CASYLGLAGSNEQFF. The CDR3 DNA reads TGTGCCAGCTATCTTGGACTAGCGGGTTCCAATGAGCAGTTCTTC.